The text below deals with one T cell receptor (beta chain). The CDR3 runs to 14 residues. Germline V gene lookup returns CDR1 SGHNT and CDR2 YYREEE (reference sequence). After removal of 2 bases from V and 2 bases from J, the junction contained 1 base not matched to a gene. This sample is drawn from a study of blood T cell repertoires in COVID-19. TCRdb's table, derived via immunoSEQ multiplex PCR, lists solely in-frame clones and lacks some. The table records around 270,000 clones, approximately 87% of them present only once. Sequencing was performed on peripheral blood. The rearrangement uses TRBV5-4 and TRBJ1-5, with 7 bases aligning to TRBD1. This sequence originates from a woman aged 45-65 years with acute or convalescent COVID-19. CDR3 nucleotide sequence: TGTGCCAGCAGCTTAGACAGGGGCAATCAGCCCCAGCATTTT. This codes for CASSLDRGNQPQHF.